The clone carrying this T cell receptor beta chain was detected only a few times. The antigen remains undetermined. The entry originates in a study of T cells after yellow fever vaccination. Study results and limitations: The secondary response was weaker, and its peak arrived faster, on day 5 versus 15. Re-detected after boosting: most primary clones, 96% of CD4 and about 85% of CD8.

A universal primer site and UMIs were added as TCR cDNA was made by 5'RACE template switching. Via MiXCR, TCRdb re-called the 5' RACE reads, giving one row per CDR3 protein. The table records about 240,000 distinct CDR3 sequences, 6.9% of them present only once. CDR3 length: 16 residues. With 5 bases clipped from V and 3 bases from J, the junction kept 12 bases outside the gene matches. Germline V gives CDR1 DFQATT, CDR2 SNEGSKA (reference sequence). J is TRBJ2-7 and V is TRBV20-1; 11 nucleotides agree with TRBD2. This clonotype was obtained from a man aged 30 to 45 who received the YFV17D yellow fever vaccine. The input for sequencing was CD4+ T cells sorted from PBMCs, taken 15 days after the yellow fever booster vaccination. The CDR3 nucleotides are TGCAGTGCTCCTCCCGGGACTAGCGGCGGCCACTACGAGCAGTACTTC. Residues: CSAPPGTSGGHYEQYF.